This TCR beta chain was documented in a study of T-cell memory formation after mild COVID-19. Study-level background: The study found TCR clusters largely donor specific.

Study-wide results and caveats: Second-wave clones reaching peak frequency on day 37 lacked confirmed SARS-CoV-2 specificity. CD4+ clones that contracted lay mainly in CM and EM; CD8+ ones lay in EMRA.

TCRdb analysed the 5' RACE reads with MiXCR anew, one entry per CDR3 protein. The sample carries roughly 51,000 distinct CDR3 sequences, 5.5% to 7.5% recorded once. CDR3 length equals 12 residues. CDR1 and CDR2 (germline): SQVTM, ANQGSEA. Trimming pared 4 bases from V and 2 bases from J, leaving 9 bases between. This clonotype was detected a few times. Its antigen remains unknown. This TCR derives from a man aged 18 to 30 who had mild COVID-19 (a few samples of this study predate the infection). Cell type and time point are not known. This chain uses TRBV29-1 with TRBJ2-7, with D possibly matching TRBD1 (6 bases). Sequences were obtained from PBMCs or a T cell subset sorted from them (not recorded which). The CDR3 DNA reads TGCAGCGTTGTGGCAGGGGCCTACGAGCAGTACTTC. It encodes CSVVAGAYEQYF.